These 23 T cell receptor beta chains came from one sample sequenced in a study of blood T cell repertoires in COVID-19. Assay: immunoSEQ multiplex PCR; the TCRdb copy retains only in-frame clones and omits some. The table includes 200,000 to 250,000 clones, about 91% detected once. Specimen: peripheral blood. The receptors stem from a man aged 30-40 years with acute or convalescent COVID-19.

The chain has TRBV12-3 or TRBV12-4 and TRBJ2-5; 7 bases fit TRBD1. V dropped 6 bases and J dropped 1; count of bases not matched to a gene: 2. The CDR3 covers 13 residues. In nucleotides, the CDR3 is TGTGCCAGCAGAGACAGGGCCCAAGAGACCCAGTACTTC. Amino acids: CASRDRAQETQYF.

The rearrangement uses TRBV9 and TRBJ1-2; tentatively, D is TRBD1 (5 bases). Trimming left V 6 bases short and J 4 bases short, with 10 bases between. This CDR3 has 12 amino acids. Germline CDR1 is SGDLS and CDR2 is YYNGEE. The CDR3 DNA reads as TGTGCCAGCAAGACAGACTTCTATGGCTACACCTTC. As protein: CASKTDFYGYTF.

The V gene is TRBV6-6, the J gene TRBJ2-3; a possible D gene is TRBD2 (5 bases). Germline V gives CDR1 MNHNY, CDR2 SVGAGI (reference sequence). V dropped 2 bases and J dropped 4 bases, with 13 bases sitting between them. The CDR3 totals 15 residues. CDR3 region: CASSYAAPGADTQYF. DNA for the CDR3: TGTGCCAGCAGTTACGCGGCCCCCGGGGCAGATACGCAGTATTTT.

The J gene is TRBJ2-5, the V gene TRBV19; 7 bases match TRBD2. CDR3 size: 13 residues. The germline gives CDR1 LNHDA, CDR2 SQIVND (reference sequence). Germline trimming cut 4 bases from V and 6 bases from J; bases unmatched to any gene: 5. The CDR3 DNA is TGTGCCAGTAGTACTGGGGGGGGGAAGACCCAGTACTTC. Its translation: CASSTGGGKTQYF.

Here the CDR3 reads CAWNGETTYNEQFF. The CDR3 bases are TGTGCCTGGAACGGGGAGACCACCTACAATGAGCAGTTCTTC. The gene calls are TRBV30 and TRBJ2-1; a possible D gene is TRBD2 (5 bases). The V end lost 4 bases, the J end lost 2 bases, and 12 bases lay between the germline ends. The germline gives CDR1 GTSNPN, CDR2 SVGIG (reference sequence). This CDR3 comprises 14 residues.

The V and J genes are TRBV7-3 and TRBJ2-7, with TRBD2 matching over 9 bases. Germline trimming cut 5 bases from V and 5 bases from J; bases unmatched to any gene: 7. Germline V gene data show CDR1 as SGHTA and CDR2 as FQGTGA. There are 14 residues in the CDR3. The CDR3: CASSILAGADEQYF. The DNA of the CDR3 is TGTGCCAGCAGCATATTAGCGGGAGCGGACGAGCAGTACTTC.

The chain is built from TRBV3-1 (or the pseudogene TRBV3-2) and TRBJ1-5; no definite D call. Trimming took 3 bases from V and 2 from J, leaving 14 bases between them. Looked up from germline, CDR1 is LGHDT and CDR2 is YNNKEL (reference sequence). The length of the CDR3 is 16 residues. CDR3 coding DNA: TGTGCCAGCAGCCAGAATCAGGCCCTGGGCAATCAGCCCCAGCATTTT. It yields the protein CASSQNQALGNQPQHF.

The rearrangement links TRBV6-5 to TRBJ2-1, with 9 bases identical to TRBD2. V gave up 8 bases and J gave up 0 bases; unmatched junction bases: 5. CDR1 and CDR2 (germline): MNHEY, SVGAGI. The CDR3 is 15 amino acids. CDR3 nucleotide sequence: TGTGCCAGCCTAAGCGGGAGGAGCTCCTACAATGAGCAGTTCTTC. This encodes CASLSGRSSYNEQFF.

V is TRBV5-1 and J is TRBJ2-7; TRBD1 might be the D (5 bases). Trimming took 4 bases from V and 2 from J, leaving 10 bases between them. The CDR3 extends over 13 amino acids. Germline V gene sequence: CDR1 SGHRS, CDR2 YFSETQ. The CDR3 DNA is TGCGCCAGCAGCACCGAAGGGGCCTACGAGCAGTACTTC. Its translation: CASSTEGAYEQYF.

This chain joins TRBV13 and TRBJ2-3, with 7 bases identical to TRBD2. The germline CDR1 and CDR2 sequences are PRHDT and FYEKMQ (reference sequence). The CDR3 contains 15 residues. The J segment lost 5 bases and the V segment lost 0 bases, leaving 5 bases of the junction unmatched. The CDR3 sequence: CASSLGSGEGDTQYF. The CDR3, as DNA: TGTGCCAGCAGCTTAGGATCGGGGGAGGGAGATACGCAGTATTTT.

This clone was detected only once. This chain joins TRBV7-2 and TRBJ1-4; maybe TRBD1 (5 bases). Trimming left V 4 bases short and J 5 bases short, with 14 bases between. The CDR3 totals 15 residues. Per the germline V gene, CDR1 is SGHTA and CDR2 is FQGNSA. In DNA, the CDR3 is TGTGCCAGCAGCTCCCAGGGTGTTCGCAATGAAAAACTGTTTTTT. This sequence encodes CASSSQGVRNEKLFF.

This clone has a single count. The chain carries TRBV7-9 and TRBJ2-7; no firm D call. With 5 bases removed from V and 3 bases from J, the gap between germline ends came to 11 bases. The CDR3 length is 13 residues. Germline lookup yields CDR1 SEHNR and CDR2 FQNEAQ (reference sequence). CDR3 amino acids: CASSNYGYYEQYF. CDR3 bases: TGTGCCAGCAGCAACTACGGATACTACGAGCAGTACTTC.

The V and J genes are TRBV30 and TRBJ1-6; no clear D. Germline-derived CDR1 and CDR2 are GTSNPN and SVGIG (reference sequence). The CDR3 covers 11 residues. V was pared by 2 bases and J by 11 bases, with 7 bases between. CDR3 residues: CAWSFGTPLHF. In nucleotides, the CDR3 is TGTGCCTGGAGTTTCGGGACACCCCTCCACTTT.

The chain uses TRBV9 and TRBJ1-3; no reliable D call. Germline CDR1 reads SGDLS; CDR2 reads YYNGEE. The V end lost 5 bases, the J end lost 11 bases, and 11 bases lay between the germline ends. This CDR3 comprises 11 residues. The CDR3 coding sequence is TGTGCCAGCAGTGTCGGCCGGGCCATATATTTT. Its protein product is CASSVGRAIYF.

The CDR3 region has the DNA TGTGCCAGCAGCCGTGCGACCGGGGAGCTGTTTTTT. Translated, it gives CASSRATGELFF. This rearrangement joins TRBV3-1 (or the pseudogene TRBV3-2) to TRBJ2-2; D is undetermined. Trimming stripped 4 bases from V and 5 bases from J, with 5 bases between. Germline-derived CDR1 and CDR2 are LGHDT and YNNKEL (reference sequence). CDR3 length equals 12 residues.

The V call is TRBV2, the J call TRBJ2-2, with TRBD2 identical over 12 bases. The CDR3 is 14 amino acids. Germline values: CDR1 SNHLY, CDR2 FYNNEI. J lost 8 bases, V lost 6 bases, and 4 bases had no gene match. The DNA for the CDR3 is TGTGCCAGCAGAAGACTAGCGGGAGAAGGGGAGCTGTTTTTT. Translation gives CASRRLAGEGELFF.

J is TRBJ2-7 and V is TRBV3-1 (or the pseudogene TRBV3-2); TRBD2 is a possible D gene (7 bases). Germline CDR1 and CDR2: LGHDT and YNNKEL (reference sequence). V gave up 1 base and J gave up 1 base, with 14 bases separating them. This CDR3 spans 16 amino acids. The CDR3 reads CASSQVSSGTSYEQYF. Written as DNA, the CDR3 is TGTGCCAGCAGCCAAGTTTCCAGCGGGACATCCTACGAGCAGTACTTC.

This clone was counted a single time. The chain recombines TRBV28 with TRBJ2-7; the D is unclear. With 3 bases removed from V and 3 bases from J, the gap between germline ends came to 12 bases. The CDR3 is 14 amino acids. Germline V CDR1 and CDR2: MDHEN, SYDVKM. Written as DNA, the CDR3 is TGTGCCAGCAGTTTTGAACCGCAGATCTACGAGCAGTACTTC. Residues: CASSFEPQIYEQYF.

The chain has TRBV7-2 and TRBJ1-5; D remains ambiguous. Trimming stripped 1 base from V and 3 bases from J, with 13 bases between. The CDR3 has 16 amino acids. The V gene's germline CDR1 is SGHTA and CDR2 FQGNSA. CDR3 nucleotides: TGTGCCAGCAGCTTAGTCATTACAGAAATCAATCAGCCCCAGCATTTT. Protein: CASSLVITEINQPQHF. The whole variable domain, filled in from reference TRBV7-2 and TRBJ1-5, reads GAGVSQSPSNKVTEKGKDVELRCDPISGHTALYWYRQSLGQGLEFLIYFQGNSAPDKSGLPSDRFSAERTGGSVSTLTIQRTQQEDSAVYLCASSLVITEINQPQHFGDGTRLSIL.

DNA of the CDR3: TGTGCCAGCAGCCCCCCACGCCGCGGCAGGGGCCCATCTAATGAAAAACTGTTTTTT. It codes for CASSPPRRGRGPSNEKLFF. The chain couples TRBV3-1 (or the pseudogene TRBV3-2) to TRBJ1-4; TRBD1 might be the D (6 bases). Trimming removed 4 bases from V and 3 bases from J, with 24 bases in between. This CDR3 region has 19 residues. Germline CDR1 LGHDT, CDR2 YNNKEL (reference sequence).

The CDR3 is CSVALNSEAFF. The CDR3 DNA follows: TGCAGCGTTGCCCTTAACTCTGAAGCTTTCTTT. The chain is built from TRBV29-1 and TRBJ1-1; D gene uncertain. Trimming cost V 4 bases and J 6 bases, with 9 bases left between them. Germline V CDR1 and CDR2: SQVTM, ANQGSEA. This CDR3 is built from 11 residues.

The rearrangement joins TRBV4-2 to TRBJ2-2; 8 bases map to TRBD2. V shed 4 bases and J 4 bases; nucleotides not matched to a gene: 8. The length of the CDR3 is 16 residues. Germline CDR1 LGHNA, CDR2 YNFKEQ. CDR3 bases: TGTGCCAGCAGCCTTCATAATGGACTAGCCACCGGGGAGCTGTTTTTT. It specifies CASSLHNGLATGELFF.

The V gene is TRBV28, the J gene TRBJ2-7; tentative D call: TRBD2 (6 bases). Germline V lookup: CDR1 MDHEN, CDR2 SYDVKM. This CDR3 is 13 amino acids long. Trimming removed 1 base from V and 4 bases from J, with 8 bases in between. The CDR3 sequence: CASSLSGRYEQYF. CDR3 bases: TGTGCCAGCAGTTTATCAGGGAGGTACGAGCAGTACTTC.